This T cell receptor beta chain was retrieved from a study of cytomegalovirus exposure and HLA in healthy donors. Overall study context: A prior study identified 110 million or so unique TCR beta sequences from about 200 million T cells.

This clone was counted between two and nine times. Its antigen is not identified. In germline, CDR1 is MDHEN, CDR2 SYDVKM. V shed 11 bases and J shed 2 bases, with 9 bases lying between them. The CDR3 length is 11 residues. Study-wide points: One variant, a missense change in DCLRE1C, was linked in a later analysis to TCR beta V- and J-gene trimming. Exclusion applied to some V segments, including TRBV6-2 and TRBV6-3, as they were indistinguishable.

PCR involved 60 Vbeta and 13 Jbeta primers. Sequencing was performed with immunoSEQ multiplex PCR; in TCRdb, only in-frame clones are kept and a portion is missing. The data hold 95,000 to 150,000 clones, with over 80% observed a single time. The chain joins TRBV28 to TRBJ2-5; a possible D gene is TRBD1 (6 bases). The sample consisted of PBMCs. The source of this sequence is a man aged 45-65 years in good health and CMV-seronegative. The DNA for the CDR3 is TGTGCCTCACAGGGACAAGAGACCCAGTACTTC. This codes for CASQGQETQYF.